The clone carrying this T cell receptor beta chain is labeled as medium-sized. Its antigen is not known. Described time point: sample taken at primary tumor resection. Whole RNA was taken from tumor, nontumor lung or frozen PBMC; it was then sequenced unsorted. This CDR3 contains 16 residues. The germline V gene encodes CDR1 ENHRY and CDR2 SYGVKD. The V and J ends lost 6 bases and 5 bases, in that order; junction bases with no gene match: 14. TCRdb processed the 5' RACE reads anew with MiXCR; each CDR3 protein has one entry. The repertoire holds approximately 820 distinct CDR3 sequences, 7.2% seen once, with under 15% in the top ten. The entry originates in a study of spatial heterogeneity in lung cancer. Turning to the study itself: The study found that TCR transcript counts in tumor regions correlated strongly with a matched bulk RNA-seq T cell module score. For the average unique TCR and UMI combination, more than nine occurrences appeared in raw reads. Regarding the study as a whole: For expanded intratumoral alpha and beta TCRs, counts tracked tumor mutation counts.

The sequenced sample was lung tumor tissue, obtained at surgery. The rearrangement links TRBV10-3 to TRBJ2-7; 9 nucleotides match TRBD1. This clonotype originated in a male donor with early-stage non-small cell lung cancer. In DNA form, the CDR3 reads TGTGCCATCAGGGAATGGGACAGGGTCGTCTTCCACGAGCAGTACTTC. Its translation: CAIREWDRVVFHEQYF.